The 17 T cell receptor beta chains below all came from one sample that was sequenced in a study of shared clonotypes between healthy human individuals. Sequencing was performed with immunoSEQ multiplex PCR; in TCRdb, only in-frame clones are kept and a portion is missing. The sample includes millions of clones, roughly 93% of them seen just once. The sequencing sample was made of naive CD4+ T cells from PBMCs. Described subset: CD45RA+ positively selected. The origin of the receptors is a man aged 18 to 30 in good health. Some clones in this sample may be carry-over from other donors' samples.

The V call is TRBV6-1, the J call TRBJ2-7; unclear D gene. The CDR3 has 14 residues. Deletions cut 2 bases from V and 7 bases from J, with 15 bases between. CDR1 is MNHNS, CDR2 SASEGT, per germline. CDR3 sequence (DNA): TGTGCCAGCAGTGAAAGGTTATTGGCGAGGGAGCAGTACTTC. This sequence encodes CASSERLLAREQYF.

This clone has a single count. The chain combines TRBV19 with TRBJ1-5, with TRBD1 matching 8 bases. The CDR3 spans 17 residues. The V gene end was trimmed by 9 bases and the J gene end by 4 bases; junction bases not matched to a gene: 17. Germline CDR1 reads LNHDA; CDR2 reads SQIVND (reference sequence). Here the CDR3 reads CASSKQGATIANQPQHF. CDR3 bases: TGTGCCAGCAGCAAGCAGGGGGCCACCATAGCAAATCAGCCCCAGCATTTT.

V gene TRBV27 combines with J gene TRBJ1-5; no firm D call. CDR3 length: 15 residues. Trimming left V 6 bases short and J 0 bases short, with 12 bases between. Germline V gene lookup returns CDR1 MNHEY and CDR2 SMNVEV (reference sequence). CDR3 nucleotide sequence: TGTGCCAGCAGGGTTGGCGTTTATAGCAATCAGCCCCAGCATTTT. Translating it yields CASRVGVYSNQPQHF.

V usage is TRBV28 and J usage is TRBJ2-7; D unclear. Germline assignment: CDR1 MDHEN and CDR2 SYDVKM. The length of the CDR3 is 16 residues. V was clipped by 5 bases and J by 0 bases, with 17 bases between them. This chain's CDR3 is CASSPSRTPISYEQYF. The CDR3 bases are TGTGCCAGCAGTCCGTCGCGGACGCCCATCTCCTACGAGCAGTACTTC.

The chain is built from TRBV5-1 and TRBJ1-5; no clear D gene. The V end lost 4 bases, the J end lost 4 bases, and 15 bases lay between the germline ends. Germline V gene sequence: CDR1 SGHRS, CDR2 YFSETQ. This CDR3 region has 15 residues. The CDR3 is CASSVEGLGNQPQHF. The CDR3 nucleotides are TGCGCCAGCAGCGTCGAGGGTCTGGGGAATCAGCCCCAGCATTTT. The variable domain in full, completed from reference TRBV5-1 and TRBJ1-5, reads KAGVTQTPRYLIKTRGQQVTLSCSPISGHRSVSWYQQTPGQGLQFLFEYFSETQRNKGNFPGRFSGRQFSNSRSEMNVSTLELGDSALYLCASSVEGLGNQPQHFGDGTRLSIL.

V and J are TRBV7-9 and TRBJ2-1; maybe TRBD1 (6 bases). In germline, CDR1 is SEHNR, CDR2 FQNEAQ (reference sequence). V gave up 0 bases and J gave up 8 bases, with 17 bases separating them. The CDR3 loop spans 16 amino acids. CDR3 residues: CASSLAGALAGDEQFF. The CDR3 nucleotides read TGTGCCAGCAGCTTAGCGGGGGCCTTGGCGGGCGATGAGCAGTTCTTC.

V is TRBV15 and J is TRBJ1-1, with 8 bases lining up with TRBD1. The CDR3 length is 14 residues. The junction had 7 bases not matched to a gene; V was cut back by 0 bases and J by 10 bases. The V gene's germline CDR1 is LNHNV and CDR2 YYDKDF (reference sequence). The CDR3 spells CATSREDRAIGAFF. CDR3 in DNA: TGTGCCACCAGCAGAGAGGACAGGGCAATCGGAGCTTTCTTT.

In this sample, this clone turned up once. The V call is TRBV5-1, the J call TRBJ1-2; D uncertain. This CDR3 region has 13 residues. Deletions cut 3 bases from V and 8 bases from J, with 14 bases between. In germline, CDR1 is SGHRS, CDR2 YFSETQ. The CDR3 region has the DNA TGCGCCAGCAGCTCGGCGACACAGACCGGCTACACCTTC. This translates into CASSSATQTGYTF.

This chain uses TRBV15 with TRBJ1-1; D ambiguous. Per germline, CDR1 LNHNV and CDR2 YYDKDF (reference sequence). V was clipped by 0 bases and J by 0 bases, with 11 bases between them. This CDR3 is 16 amino acids long. CDR3 DNA sequence: TGTGCCACCAGCAGAGATAGGGCAGGCATGAACACTGAAGCTTTCTTT. Its protein is CATSRDRAGMNTEAFF.

This chain links TRBV7-2 with TRBJ2-1, with D possibly TRBD2 on 6 matching bases. The ends were cut back, 1 base at V and 0 bases at J, with 13 bases in the middle. The CDR3 loop spans 17 amino acids. The V gene's germline CDR1 is SGHTA and CDR2 FQGNSA. CDR3 residues: CASSLGGGVFSYNEQFF. CDR3 DNA sequence: TGTGCCAGCAGCTTAGGAGGCGGGGTCTTCTCCTACAATGAGCAGTTCTTC.

The CDR3 DNA sequence: TGTGCCACCAAACAGGGGGTTCAAGGCTACACCTTC. Protein: CATKQGVQGYTF. The rearrangement links TRBV6-5 to TRBJ1-2, with TRBD1 matching over 8 bases. After removal of 10 bases from V and 8 bases from J, the junction contained 9 bases not matched to a gene. The CDR3 extends over 12 amino acids. CDR1 and CDR2 from the germline V gene are MNHEY and SVGAGI.

The chain uses TRBV5-1 and TRBJ2-1; TRBD1 matches 8 bases. Trimming removed 2 bases from V and 1 base from J; junction bases left unmatched: 5. The CDR3 consists of 16 residues. The germline gives CDR1 SGHRS, CDR2 YFSETQ. The CDR3 here is CASSLTGGISYNEQFF. Here the CDR3 DNA reads TGCGCCAGCAGCTTAACAGGGGGAATATCCTACAATGAGCAGTTCTTC.

The rearrangement joins TRBV25-1 to TRBJ2-7, with D perhaps matching TRBD2 (6 bases). The V gene lost 4 bases and the J gene lost 4 bases, with 17 bases spanning the gap. Per the germline V gene, CDR1 is MGHDK and CDR2 is SYGVNS. The CDR3 extends over 15 amino acids. CDR3 protein: CASSVSEGRWYEQYF. DNA of the CDR3: TGTGCCAGCAGTGTTTCGGAGGGCCGATGGTACGAGCAGTACTTC.

In the case of this clone: The identical CDR3 is also encoded by other nucleotide sequences in the sample. J is TRBJ2-3 and V is TRBV5-1; 8 bases map to TRBD2. This CDR3 has 16 residues. Germline CDR1 reads SGHRS; CDR2 reads YFSETQ. Trimming at V came to 0 bases and at J to 2 bases, leaving 5 bases not matched to a gene. Here the CDR3 reads CASSLGLAGNTDTQYF. CDR3 coding DNA: TGCGCCAGCAGCTTGGGGCTAGCGGGTAACACAGATACGCAGTATTTT.

Here the CDR3 DNA reads TGTGCCACAACTAGCACAGGGATCTATGGCTACACCTTC. Amino acid sequence: CATTSTGIYGYTF. V gene TRBV28 combines with J gene TRBJ1-2; a weak D match, TRBD1 (6 bases). This CDR3 has 13 amino acids. The V end was cut by 10 bases, the J end by 4 bases, with 16 bases between. Germline V gives CDR1 MDHEN, CDR2 SYDVKM.

This chain uses TRBV19 with TRBJ2-3, with a tentative D call TRBD1 (7 bases). The germline V and J ends were trimmed by 8 bases and 6 bases, with 15 bases remaining between them. The CDR3 is 13 amino acids. Germline V gene data show CDR1 as LNHDA and CDR2 as SQIVND (reference sequence). CDR3 sequence reads: CASGTARGDTQYF. Here the CDR3 DNA reads TGTGCCAGTGGGACAGCCCGGGGGGATACGCAGTATTTT.

This clone has only one observation. This chain joins TRBV30 and TRBJ2-7; no definite D call. Germline CDR1 and CDR2: GTSNPN and SVGIG (reference sequence). This CDR3 region has 12 residues. The V gene lost 6 bases and the J gene lost 2 bases, with 11 bases spanning the gap. Here the CDR3 DNA reads TGTGCCTGCCAGACCATTCCCTACGAGCAGTACTTC. Translating gives CACQTIPYEQYF.